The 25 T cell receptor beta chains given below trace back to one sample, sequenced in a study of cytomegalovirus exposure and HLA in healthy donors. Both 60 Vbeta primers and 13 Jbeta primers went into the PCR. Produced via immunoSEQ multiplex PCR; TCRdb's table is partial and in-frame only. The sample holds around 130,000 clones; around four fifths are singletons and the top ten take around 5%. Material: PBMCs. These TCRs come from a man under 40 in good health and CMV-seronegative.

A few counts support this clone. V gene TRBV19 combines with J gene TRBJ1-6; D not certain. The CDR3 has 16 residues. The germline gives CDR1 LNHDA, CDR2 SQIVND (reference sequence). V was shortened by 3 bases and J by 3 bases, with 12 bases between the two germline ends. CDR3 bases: TGTGCCAGTAGTATTGGACTCACTGACTATAATTCACCCCTCCACTTT. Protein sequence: CASSIGLTDYNSPLHF.

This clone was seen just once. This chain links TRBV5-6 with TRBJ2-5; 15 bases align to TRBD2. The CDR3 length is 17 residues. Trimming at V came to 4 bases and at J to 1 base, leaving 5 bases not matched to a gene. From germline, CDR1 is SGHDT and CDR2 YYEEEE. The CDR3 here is CASSRGLAGGPQETQYF. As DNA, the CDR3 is TGTGCCAGCAGCCGGGGACTAGCGGGGGGCCCCCAAGAGACCCAGTACTTC.

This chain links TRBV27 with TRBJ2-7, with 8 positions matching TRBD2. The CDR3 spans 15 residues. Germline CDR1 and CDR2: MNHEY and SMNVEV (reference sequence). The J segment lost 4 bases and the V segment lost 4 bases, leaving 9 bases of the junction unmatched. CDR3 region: CASSSPGRGVYEQYF. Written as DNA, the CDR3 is TGTGCCAGCAGTTCCCCCGGGAGGGGGGTGTACGAGCAGTACTTC.

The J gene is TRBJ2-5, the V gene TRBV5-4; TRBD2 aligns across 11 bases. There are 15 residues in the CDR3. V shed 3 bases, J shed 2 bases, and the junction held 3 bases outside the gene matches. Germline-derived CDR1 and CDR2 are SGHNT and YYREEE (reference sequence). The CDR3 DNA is TGTGCCAGCAGCTCCGGGACTAGCGGACAAGAGACCCAGTACTTC. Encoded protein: CASSSGTSGQETQYF.

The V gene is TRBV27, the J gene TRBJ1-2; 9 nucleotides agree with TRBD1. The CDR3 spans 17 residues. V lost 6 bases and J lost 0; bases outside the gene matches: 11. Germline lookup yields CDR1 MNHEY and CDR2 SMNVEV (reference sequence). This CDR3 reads CASSLSSGTGSNYGYTF. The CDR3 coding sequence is TGTGCCAGCAGCCTTAGTTCCGGGACAGGGTCTAACTATGGCTACACCTTC.

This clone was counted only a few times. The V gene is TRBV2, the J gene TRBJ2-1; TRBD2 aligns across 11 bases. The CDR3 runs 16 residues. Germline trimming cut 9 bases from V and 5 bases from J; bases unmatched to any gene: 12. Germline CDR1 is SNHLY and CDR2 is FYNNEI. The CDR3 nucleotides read TGTGCCAGAGGTTTGGGGAGGACTAGCGGGCACAATGAGCAGTTCTTC. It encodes CARGLGRTSGHNEQFF.

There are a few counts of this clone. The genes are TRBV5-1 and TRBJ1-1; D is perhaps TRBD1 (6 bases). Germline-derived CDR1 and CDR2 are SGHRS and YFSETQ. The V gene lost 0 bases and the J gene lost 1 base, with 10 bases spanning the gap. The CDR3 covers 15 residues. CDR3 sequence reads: CASSLGGGKNTEAFF. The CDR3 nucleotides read TGCGCCAGCAGCTTGGGAGGGGGAAAGAACACTGAAGCTTTCTTT.

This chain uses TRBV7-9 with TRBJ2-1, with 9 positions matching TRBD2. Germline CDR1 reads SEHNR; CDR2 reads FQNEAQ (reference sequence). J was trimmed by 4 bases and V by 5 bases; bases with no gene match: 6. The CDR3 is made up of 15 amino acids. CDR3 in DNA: TGTGCCAGCAGCAAACTAGCGGGTCTGTACAATGAGCAGTTCTTC. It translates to CASSKLAGLYNEQFF. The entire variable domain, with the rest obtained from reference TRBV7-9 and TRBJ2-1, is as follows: DTGVSQNPRHKITKRGQNVTFRCDPISEHNRLYWYRQTLGQGPEFLTYFQNEAQLEKSRLLSDRFSAERPKGSFSTLEIQRTEQGDSAMYLCASSKLAGLYNEQFFGPGTRLTVL.

CDR3: CASTNTRGAGGDTQYF. CDR3 nucleotides: TGTGCCAGCACCAATACTCGGGGGGCCGGGGGAGATACGCAGTATTTT. V gene TRBV28 combines with J gene TRBJ2-3; weak D call: TRBD2 (7 bases). Trimming left V 7 bases short and J 5 bases short, with 22 bases between. Germline loops: CDR1 MDHEN, CDR2 SYDVKM. The length of the CDR3 is 16 residues.

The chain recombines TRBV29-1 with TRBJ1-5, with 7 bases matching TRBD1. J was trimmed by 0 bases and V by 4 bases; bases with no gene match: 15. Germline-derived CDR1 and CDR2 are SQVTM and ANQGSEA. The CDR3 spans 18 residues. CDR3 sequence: CSVVFSTGQTNSNQPQHF. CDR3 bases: TGCAGCGTTGTCTTTTCGACAGGGCAAACAAATAGCAATCAGCCCCAGCATTTT.

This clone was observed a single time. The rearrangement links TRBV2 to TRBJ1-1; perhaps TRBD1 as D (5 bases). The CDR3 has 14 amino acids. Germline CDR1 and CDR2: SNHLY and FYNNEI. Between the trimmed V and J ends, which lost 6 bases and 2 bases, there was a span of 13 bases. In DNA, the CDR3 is TGTGCCAGCAGCTGGGGGGAGGGTAACACTGAAGCTTTCTTT. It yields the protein CASSWGEGNTEAFF.

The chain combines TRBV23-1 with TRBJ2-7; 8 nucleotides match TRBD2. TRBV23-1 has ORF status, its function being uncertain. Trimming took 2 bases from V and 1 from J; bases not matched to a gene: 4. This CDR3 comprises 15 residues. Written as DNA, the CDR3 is TGCGCCAGCAGTCAAGAGGTAGCGGGGTCCTACGAGCAGTACTTC. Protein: CASSQEVAGSYEQYF.

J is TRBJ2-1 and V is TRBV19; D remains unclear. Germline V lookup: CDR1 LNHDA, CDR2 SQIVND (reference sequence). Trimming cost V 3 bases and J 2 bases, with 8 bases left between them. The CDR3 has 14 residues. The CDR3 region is CASSIGATYNEQFF. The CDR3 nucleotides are TGTGCCAGTAGTATCGGAGCGACCTACAATGAGCAGTTCTTC.

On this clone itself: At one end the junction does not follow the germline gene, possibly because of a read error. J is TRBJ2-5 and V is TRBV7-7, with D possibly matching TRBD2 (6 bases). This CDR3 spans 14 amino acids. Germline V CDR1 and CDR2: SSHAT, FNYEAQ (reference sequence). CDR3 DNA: TGTGCTAGCAGCCCCGGGGGTGTTCGAGAGACCCAGTACTTC. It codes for CASSPGGVRETQYF.

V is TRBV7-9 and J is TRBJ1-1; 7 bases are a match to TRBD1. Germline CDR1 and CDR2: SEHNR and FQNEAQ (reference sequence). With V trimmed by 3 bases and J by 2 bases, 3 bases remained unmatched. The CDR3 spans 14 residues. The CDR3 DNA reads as TGTGCCAGCAGCTTCGGACAGGTAAACACTGAAGCTTTCTTT. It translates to CASSFGQVNTEAFF.

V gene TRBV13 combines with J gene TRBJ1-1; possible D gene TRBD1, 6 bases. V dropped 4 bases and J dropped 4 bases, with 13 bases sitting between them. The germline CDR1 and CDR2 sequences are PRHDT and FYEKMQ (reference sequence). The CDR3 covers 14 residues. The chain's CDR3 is CASSSGRGGTEAFF. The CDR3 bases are TGTGCCAGCAGCTCGGGCAGGGGTGGCACTGAAGCTTTCTTT.

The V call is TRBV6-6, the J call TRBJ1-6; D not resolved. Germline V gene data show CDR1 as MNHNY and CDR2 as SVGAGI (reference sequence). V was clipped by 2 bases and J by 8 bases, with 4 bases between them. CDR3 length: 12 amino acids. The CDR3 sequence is CASSYADSPLHF. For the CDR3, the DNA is TGTGCCAGCAGTTACGCAGATTCACCCCTCCACTTT.

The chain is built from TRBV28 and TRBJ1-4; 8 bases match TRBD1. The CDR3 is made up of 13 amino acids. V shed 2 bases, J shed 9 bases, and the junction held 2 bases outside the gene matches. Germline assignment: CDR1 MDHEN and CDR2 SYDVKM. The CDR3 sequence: CASSLGRGQKLFF. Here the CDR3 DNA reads TGTGCCAGCAGTTTAGGCAGGGGGCAAAAACTGTTTTTT.

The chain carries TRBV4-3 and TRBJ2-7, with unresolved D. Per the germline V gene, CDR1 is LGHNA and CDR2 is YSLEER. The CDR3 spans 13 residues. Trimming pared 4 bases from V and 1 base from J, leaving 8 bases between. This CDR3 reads CASSPDGSYEQYF. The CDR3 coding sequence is TGCGCCAGCAGCCCAGACGGGTCCTACGAGCAGTACTTC.

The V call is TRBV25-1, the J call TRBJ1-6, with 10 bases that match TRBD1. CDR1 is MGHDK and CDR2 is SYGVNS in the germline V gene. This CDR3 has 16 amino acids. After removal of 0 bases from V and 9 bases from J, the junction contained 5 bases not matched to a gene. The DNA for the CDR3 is TGTGCCAGCAGTGAATATAGGACAGGGGGGGCTTCACCCCTCCACTTT. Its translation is CASSEYRTGGASPLHF.

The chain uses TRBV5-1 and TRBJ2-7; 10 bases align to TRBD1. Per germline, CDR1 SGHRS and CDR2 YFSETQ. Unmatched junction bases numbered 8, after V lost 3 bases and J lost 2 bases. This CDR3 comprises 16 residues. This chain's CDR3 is CASSYGQGGLAYEQYF. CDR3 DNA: TGCGCCAGCAGCTACGGACAGGGGGGGCTGGCCTACGAGCAGTACTTC.

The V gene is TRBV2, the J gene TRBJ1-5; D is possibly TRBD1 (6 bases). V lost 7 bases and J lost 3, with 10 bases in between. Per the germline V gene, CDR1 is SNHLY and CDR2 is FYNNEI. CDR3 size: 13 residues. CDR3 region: CASTGANNQPQHF. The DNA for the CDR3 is TGTGCCAGCACAGGGGCGAACAATCAGCCCCAGCATTTT.

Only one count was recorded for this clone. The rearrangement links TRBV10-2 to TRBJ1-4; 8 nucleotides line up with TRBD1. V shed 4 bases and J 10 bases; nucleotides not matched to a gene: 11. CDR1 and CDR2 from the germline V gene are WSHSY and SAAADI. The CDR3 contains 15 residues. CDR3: CASSGQGRGAGKLFF. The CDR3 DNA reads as TGCGCCAGCAGTGGACAGGGGCGAGGGGCGGGAAAACTGTTTTTT.

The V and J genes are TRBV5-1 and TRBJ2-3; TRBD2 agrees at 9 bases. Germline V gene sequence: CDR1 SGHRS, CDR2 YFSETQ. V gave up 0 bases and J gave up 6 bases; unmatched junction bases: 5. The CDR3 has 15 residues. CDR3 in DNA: TGCGCCAGCAGCTTGGCGGGGCTAGCGGGGGATACGCAGTATTTT. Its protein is CASSLAGLAGDTQYF.

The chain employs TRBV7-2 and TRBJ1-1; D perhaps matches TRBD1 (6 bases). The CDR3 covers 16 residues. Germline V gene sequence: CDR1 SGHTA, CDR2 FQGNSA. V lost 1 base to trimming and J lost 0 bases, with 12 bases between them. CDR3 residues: CASSLEGRGLNTEAFF. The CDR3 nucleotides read TGTGCCAGCAGCTTAGAGGGCAGGGGCCTGAACACTGAAGCTTTCTTT. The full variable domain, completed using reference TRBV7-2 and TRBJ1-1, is GAGVSQSPSNKVTEKGKDVELRCDPISGHTALYWYRQSLGQGLEFLIYFQGNSAPDKSGLPSDRFSAERTGGSVSTLTIQRTQQEDSAVYLCASSLEGRGLNTEAFFGQGTRLTVV.